These T cell receptor beta chains were read from a single sample in a study of blood T cell repertoires in COVID-19. Using immunoSEQ multiplex PCR, the repertoire was profiled, and TCRdb retains in-frame clones only, with some absent. The top ten hold around a sixth of the sample, which has approximately 99,000 clones, 70% to 80% seen once. Sequenced sample: peripheral blood. All receptors come from a woman older than 75 with active or convalescent COVID-19. CDR3s include the opening cysteine and the closing phenylalanine or tryptophan. A D gene is named only where the DNA matches it firmly. The listing skips clone size in some rows; elsewhere it reads once, few, many or a size class.

v_call	d_call	clone_size	j_call	cdr3_nt	cdr3_aa
TRBV2	TRBD1	few	TRBJ1-2	TGTGCCAGCAACCGGGACAGGGGGAACTATGGCTACACCTTC	CASNRDRGNYGYTF
TRBV18	.	.	TRBJ1-2	TGTGCCAGCTCTAACAGTGTCACTAACTATGGCTACACCTTC	CASSNSVTNYGYTF
TRBV5-4	TRBD1	.	TRBJ2-7	TGTGCCAGCAGCTTGTTACAGGGGGGATCCCCCTACGAGCAGTACTTC	CASSLLQGGSPYEQYF
TRBV6-5	TRBD1	.	TRBJ2-1	TGTGCCAGCAGGCCGACAGGGGTCAATGAGCAGTTCTTC	CASRPTGVNEQFF
TRBV5-1	.	few	TRBJ1-1	TGCGCCAGCAGCCCTTACAGGGAAGTAGATACTGAAGCTTTCTTT	CASSPYREVDTEAFF
TRBV15	.	.	TRBJ2-7	TGTGCCACCAGCAGAGATCGCGGGGCCTCCTACGAGCAGTACTTC	CATSRDRGASYEQYF
TRBV2	TRBD1	.	TRBJ1-5	TGTGCCAGCAGAACAGGGGGGATACAGCCCCAGCATTTT	CASRTGGIQPQHF
TRBV7-6	.	.	TRBJ2-7	TGTGCCAGCAGCCCCGAGGGAGGCGGGAAGCAGTACTTC	CASSPEGGGKQYF
TRBV19	TRBD1	once	TRBJ1-1	TGTGCCAGTAGCTGGGACAGGGGCGCGGGTGAAGCTTTCTTT	CASSWDRGAGEAFF
TRBV30	TRBD1	.	TRBJ2-1	TGTGCCTGGAGTCCGAGGGGCGGGACAGGGTACTACAATGAGCAGTTCTTC	CAWSPRGGTGYYNEQFF
TRBV6-2/TRBV6-3	TRBD1	.	TRBJ1-1	TGTGCCAGCAGCCTACAGGGGGCTGAAGCTTTCTTT	CASSLQGAEAFF
TRBV7-2	.	.	TRBJ1-4	TGTGCCAGCAGCTTAGTCCGTATGAGTGAAAAACTGTTTTTT	CASSLVRMSEKLFF
TRBV5-1	TRBD1	.	TRBJ2-7	TGCGCCAGCAGCTTGGCCGGGACAGGGGTCTCCTACGAGCAGTACTTC	CASSLAGTGVSYEQYF
TRBV6-4	.	.	TRBJ1-2	TGTGCCAGCAGCCCCGCTGAGCGGGGGAGCTACACCTTC	CASSPAERGSYTF
TRBV9	TRBD2	.	TRBJ2-2	TGTGCCAGCAGCCCCCCTGGTAGCGGGAGTTCCACCGGGGAGCTGTTTTTT	CASSPPGSGSSTGELFF
TRBV7-3	TRBD1	.	TRBJ2-7	TGTGCCAGCAGCTTAGCCTCGGGACAGGCCTACGAGCAGTACTTC	CASSLASGQAYEQYF
TRBV25-1	.	.	TRBJ1-4	TGTGCCAGCAGTGAAAAGCAGGGATTGGGTGAAAAACTGTTTTTT	CASSEKQGLGEKLFF
TRBV18	.	.	TRBJ2-5	TGTGCCAGCTCACCGGGGACACCCCAAGAGACCCAGTACTTC	CASSPGTPQETQYF
TRBV24-1	.	.	TRBJ2-3	TGTGCCACCAGTGACCAGGGACTCGGCACAGATACGCAGTATTTT	CATSDQGLGTDTQYF
TRBV2	.	.	TRBJ1-5	TGTGCCAGCAAGCCCGGGACAAGGGCGAACCAGCCCCAGCATTTT	CASKPGTRANQPQHF
TRBV21-1	.	few	TRBJ2-7	TGTGCCAGCAGCTTGACTAACGAGCAGTACTTC	CASSLTNEQYF
TRBV6-1	.	.	TRBJ2-4	TGTGCCAGCAGTGAAGCGAGGGAAAACATTCAGTACTTC	CASSEARENIQYF
TRBV5-1	.	.	TRBJ2-7	TGCGCCAGCAGCCCCGGTTTGAGAGGCGACGAGCAGTACTTC	CASSPGLRGDEQYF
TRBV19	TRBD1	.	TRBJ1-1	TGTGCCAGTAGTCTTACAGGGGAAAACACTGAAGCTTTCTTT	CASSLTGENTEAFF
TRBV2	TRBD1	.	TRBJ1-6	TGTGCCACCCATCGGACAGGGGTGAATTCACCCCTCCACTTT	CATHRTGVNSPLHF
TRBV6-1	.	.	TRBJ1-2	TGTGCCAGCAGTGAATTGGGCTTGCGTAACTATGGCTACACCTTC	CASSELGLRNYGYTF
TRBV19	TRBD1	.	TRBJ2-6	TGTGCCAGTAGTTTCGGACAGGCCTCTGGGGCCAACGTCCTGACTTTC	CASSFGQASGANVLTF
TRBV2	.	.	TRBJ1-2	TGTGCCAGCAATGAGAGGGAAAGGCATGGCTACACCTTC	CASNERERHGYTF
TRBV19	TRBD2	.	TRBJ2-2	TGTGCCAGTACCCCTACGGACAGCCTGCGGGGGGGGCTGTTTTTT	CASTPTDSLRGGLFF
TRBV11-2	.	.	TRBJ1-1	TGTGCCAGCAGCTTAGCCGGACTGGGTCCGGAGAACACTGAAGCTTTCTTT	CASSLAGLGPENTEAFF
TRBV27	.	.	TRBJ1-5	TGTGCCAGCACCCCGGGAGTGGATCAGCCCCAGCATTTT	CASTPGVDQPQHF
TRBV5-1	.	.	TRBJ2-3	TGCGCCAGCAGCTTCCCGGGGGAGGATACGCAGTATTTT	CASSFPGEDTQYF